In its sample, the clone carrying this TCR beta chain ranks as medium-sized. Antigen: not known. These data originate in a study of prognosis after radiotherapy for stage I lung cancer. Turning to the study itself: Stage I non-small cell lung cancer patients were enrolled from 2018 to early 2019. Regarding the study as a whole: Gene usage, both TRBV and TRBJ, reportedly differed between patients with metastases and patients without them.

V trimming: 6 bases; J trimming: 0 bases; junction bases outside the gene matches: 5. Germline CDR1 is SNHLY and CDR2 is FYNNEI. The CDR3 loop spans 14 amino acids. Genomic DNA was subjected to two-round multiplex PCR for amplification of TCR beta CDR3. Amplification in first-round PCR relied on primers specific to each TRBV and TRBJ gene. With universal primers, the second PCR round was performed. Each CDR3 protein gets one entry after TCRdb re-called the multiplex PCR reads with MiXCR. Altogether around 16,000 distinct CDR3 sequences are present, around 40% being singletons, with the ten largest covering approximately 40%. Peripheral blood was collected in volumes of around 6 milliliters at each of two time points.

Material: PBMCs, obtained before or after stereotactic body radiation therapy (not recorded which). This receptor was identified in a donor over 45 with non-small cell lung cancer. This chain uses TRBV2 with TRBJ2-7, with 7 bases that match TRBD1. The CDR3 DNA reads TGTGCCAGCAGCATGACAGGGAGCTCCTACGAGCAGTACTTC. Its protein product is CASSMTGSSYEQYF.